A single sample is the source of the 5 T cell receptor beta chains below, sequenced in a study of T cell repertoires in cytomegalovirus infection. TCRdb used MiXCR to reprocess the reads, holding one entry per CDR3 protein. There are about 260,000 distinct CDR3 sequences in the sample; roughly 13% occur only once, and around 8.7% lies in the top ten. Sequencing used PBMCs. The receptors here all came from a human donor in good health (CMV status not recorded). Some clones in this sample may be carry-over from other donors' samples.

This clonotype was counted between two and nine times. The chain couples TRBV15 to TRBJ2-5; 12 bases line up with TRBD2. This CDR3 comprises 17 residues. Unmatched junction bases numbered 7, after V lost 0 bases and J lost 5 bases. Germline V gene lookup returns CDR1 LNHNV and CDR2 YYDKDF (reference sequence). CDR3 nucleotides: TGTGCCACCAGCAGAGATGGACTAGCGGGGTCCCGTGAGACCCAGTACTTC. This translates into CATSRDGLAGSRETQYF. Full variable domain (remainder filled in from reference TRBV15 and TRBJ2-5): DAMVIQNPRYQVTQFGKPVTLSCSQTLNHNVMYWYQQKSSQAPKLLFHYYDKDFNNEADTPDNFQSRRPNTSFCFLDIRSPGLGDTAMYLCATSRDGLAGSRETQYFGPGTRLLVL.

There are many counts of this clonotype. CDR3: CASSSPGQGTEAFF. The CDR3 DNA is TGTGCCAGCAGCTCGCCGGGACAGGGGACTGAAGCTTTCTTT. The chain carries TRBV7-2 and TRBJ1-1, with 10 nucleotides matching TRBD1. CDR1 is SGHTA and CDR2 is FQGNSA in the germline V gene. The CDR3 extends over 14 amino acids. V was pared by 4 bases and J by 5 bases, with 4 bases of the junction left unmatched.

This chain links TRBV20-1 with TRBJ2-6; D is uncertain. V shed 8 bases and J shed 2 bases, with 13 bases lying between them. Per germline, CDR1 DFQATT and CDR2 SNEGSKA (reference sequence). This CDR3 comprises 14 residues. CDR3 protein: CSPRGLPGANVLTF. CDR3 bases: TGCAGTCCTCGCGGTTTACCTGGGGCCAACGTCCTGACTTTC.

This clonotype appeared many times. The rearrangement uses TRBV7-9 and TRBJ2-7; D perhaps matches TRBD1 (5 bases). Per the germline V gene, CDR1 is SEHNR and CDR2 is FQNEAQ (reference sequence). Trimming stripped 1 base from V and 3 bases from J, with 13 bases between. This CDR3 has 15 amino acids. For the CDR3, the DNA is TGTGCCAGCAGCTTAGAGGACAAGGCAGTCTACGAGCAGTACTTC. Residues: CASSLEDKAVYEQYF.

This clonotype was found many times. V usage is TRBV18 and J usage is TRBJ1-2, with TRBD1 matching 7 bases. This CDR3 contains 14 residues. With 8 bases clipped from V and 7 bases from J, the junction kept 13 bases outside the gene matches. Germline assignment: CDR1 KGHSH and CDR2 LQKENI. This CDR3 reads CASTVKTGTSGYTF. CDR3 DNA: TGTGCCAGCACAGTAAAGACAGGGACTTCTGGCTACACCTTC.